Below are 16 T cell receptor beta chains sequenced from a single sample in a study of blood T cell repertoires in COVID-19. Profiled with immunoSEQ multiplex PCR; TCRdb holds only in-frame clones, not every one. The table has around 320,000 clones, 90% seen once. The sequencing input was PBMCs or T cells enriched from blood (not recorded which). The receptor set was obtained from a woman aged 18-30 years with acute COVID-19.

This sequence joins TRBV10-3 and TRBJ1-1; 10 nucleotides agree with TRBD1. The CDR3 spans 15 residues. J gave up 4 bases and V 4 bases, and 6 bases lay outside the gene matches. Germline V gives CDR1 ENHRY, CDR2 SYGVKD. The CDR3 DNA reads as TGTGCCATCAGTGGGACAGGGGGAATGGCCACTGAAGCTTTCTTT. It yields the protein CAISGTGGMATEAFF.

The chain uses TRBV5-6 and TRBJ2-5, with D maybe TRBD2 (5 bases). Germline V lookup: CDR1 SGHDT, CDR2 YYEEEE. V was clipped by 1 base and J by 5 bases, with 18 bases between them. The CDR3 length is 16 residues. The CDR3 bases are TGTGCCAGCAGCTTGCTAGGATTGGGGAGACGGGAGACCCAGTACTTC. Amino acids: CASSLLGLGRRETQYF.

V and J are TRBV10-1 and TRBJ1-2; D perhaps matches TRBD1 (5 bases). V lost 5 bases to trimming and J lost 2 bases, with 21 bases between them. CDR3 length equals 17 residues. Germline V gene data show CDR1 as WNHNN and CDR2 as SYGVQD (reference sequence). The CDR3 loop is CASSPTKGFGKNYGYTF. The CDR3 nucleotides read TGCGCCAGCAGTCCTACTAAGGGGTTTGGAAAGAACTATGGCTACACCTTC.

Written as DNA, the CDR3 is TGTGCCAGTAGTATCCAGGGTTCACCCGGGGAGCTGTTTTTT. Amino acid sequence: CASSIQGSPGELFF. V is TRBV19 and J is TRBJ2-2, with D maybe TRBD1 (5 bases). The germline gives CDR1 LNHDA, CDR2 SQIVND (reference sequence). The V and J ends lost 3 bases and 6 bases respectively, with 11 bases between them. The length of the CDR3 is 14 residues.

The rearrangement uses TRBV7-6 and TRBJ1-4; weak D call: TRBD1 (6 bases). Germline lookup yields CDR1 SGHVS and CDR2 FNYEAQ. The CDR3 consists of 15 residues. V shed 1 base and J shed 3 bases, with 9 bases lying between them. CDR3 amino acids: CASSLEAGANEKLFF. CDR3 sequence (DNA): TGTGCCAGCAGCTTAGAAGCAGGGGCTAATGAAAAACTGTTTTTT. The complete variable domain, with remaining parts taken from reference TRBV7-6 and TRBJ1-4, reads GAGVSQSPRYKVTKRGQDVALRCDPISGHVSLYWYRQALGQGPEFLTYFNYEAQQDKSGLPNDRFSAERPEGSISTLTIQRTEQRDSAMYRCASSLEAGANEKLFFGSGTQLSVL.

The chain has TRBV24-1 and TRBJ2-1; 9 nucleotides match TRBD1. Germline CDR1 and CDR2: KGHDR and SFDVKD. The CDR3 extends over 16 amino acids. The V segment lost 4 bases and the J segment 8 bases; nucleotides outside the gene matches: 11. The CDR3 sequence: CATSEYTQGATDEQFF. In DNA, the CDR3 is TGTGCCACCAGTGAGTACACACAGGGGGCTACGGATGAGCAGTTCTTC.

The J gene is TRBJ2-7, the V gene TRBV6-6; TRBD2 might be the D (5 bases). CDR3 length: 14 residues. Trimming cost V 2 bases and J 2 bases, with 10 bases left between them. Germline V gene data show CDR1 as MNHNY and CDR2 as SVGAGI (reference sequence). CDR3 sequence: CASSYLLEAYEQYF. The CDR3 DNA follows: TGTGCCAGCAGTTACCTTCTGGAGGCCTACGAGCAGTACTTC.

The genes are TRBV13 and TRBJ1-1; D remains ambiguous. Per the germline V gene, CDR1 is PRHDT and CDR2 is FYEKMQ (reference sequence). There are 14 residues in the CDR3. Trimming took 2 bases from V and 8 from J, leaving 15 bases between them. The CDR3 DNA is TGTGCCAGCAGCTTACAACCGCAAGTCGAGGAAGCTTTCTTT. This sequence encodes CASSLQPQVEEAFF.

This chain uses TRBV30 with TRBJ1-2, with a weak D call TRBD1 (6 bases). This CDR3 is built from 15 residues. The V end was cut by 4 bases, the J end by 7 bases, with 22 bases between. CDR1 and CDR2 from the germline V gene are GTSNPN and SVGIG (reference sequence). The CDR3 nucleotides read TGTGCCTGGACGATCTTATCTGGCAGGGGCCGTGGCTACACCTTC. Amino acid sequence: CAWTILSGRGRGYTF. The whole variable domain, filled in from reference TRBV30 and TRBJ1-2, reads SQTIHQWPATLVQPVGSPLSLECTVEGTSNPNLYWYRQAAGRGLQLLFYSVGIGQISSEVPQNLSASRPQDRQFILSSKKLLLSDSGFYLCAWTILSGRGRGYTFGSGTRLTVV.

This clone was counted a single time. The CDR3 region has the DNA TGTGCCAGCAGTCTCGCTAGCGGGGGATACAATGAGCAGTTCTTC. Translated, it gives CASSLASGGYNEQFF. This chain uses TRBV28 with TRBJ2-1, with TRBD2 matching over 10 bases. Trimming at V came to 5 bases and at J to 4 bases, leaving 5 bases not matched to a gene. CDR3 length: 15 residues. In germline, CDR1 is MDHEN, CDR2 SYDVKM.

The V and J genes are TRBV5-1 and TRBJ2-7, with D possibly being TRBD1 (5 bases). Germline CDR1 is SGHRS and CDR2 is YFSETQ. Trimming took off 1 base at V and 3 bases at J, with 11 bases between the two ends. The CDR3 contains 14 residues. The CDR3, as DNA: TGCGCCAGCAGCTTGCAGGGATTGGGCTACGAGCAGTACTTC. It is translated as CASSLQGLGYEQYF. Full variable domain (missing parts from reference TRBV5-1 and TRBJ2-7): KAGVTQTPRYLIKTRGQQVTLSCSPISGHRSVSWYQQTPGQGLQFLFEYFSETQRNKGNFPGRFSGRQFSNSRSEMNVSTLELGDSALYLCASSLQGLGYEQYFGPGTRLTVT.

This clone was seen just once. J is TRBJ2-3 and V is TRBV19; D gene ambiguous. The germline V gene encodes CDR1 LNHDA and CDR2 SQIVND (reference sequence). V lost 3 bases and J 0 bases, leaving 10 bases between the germline ends. The CDR3 runs to 15 residues. The CDR3 loop reads CASSIDFSSTDTQYF. CDR3 sequence (DNA): TGTGCCAGTAGTATTGATTTTAGCAGCACAGATACGCAGTATTTT.

The chain carries TRBV27 and TRBJ1-1; D might be TRBD1 (5 bases). V gave up 6 bases and J gave up 4 bases, with 24 bases separating them. CDR1 MNHEY and CDR2 SMNVEV come from the germline V gene (reference sequence). CDR3 length: 17 amino acids. CDR3 DNA: TGTGCCAGCAGCTTGGCCGCCCGGGTCGGGGGTGGCACTGAAGCTTTCTTT. Residues: CASSLAARVGGGTEAFF.

The chain recombines TRBV6-5 with TRBJ1-5, with 10 bases lining up with TRBD1. After removal of 6 bases from V and 1 base from J, the junction contained 0 bases not matched to a gene. Germline V gives CDR1 MNHEY, CDR2 SVGAGI. This CDR3 region has 14 residues. CDR3 protein: CASRTGGSNQPQHF. DNA of the CDR3: TGTGCCAGCAGGACAGGGGGCAGCAATCAGCCCCAGCATTTT.

The genes are TRBV28 and TRBJ1-1, with 7 bases identical to TRBD1. This CDR3 is 15 amino acids long. Per the germline V gene, CDR1 is MDHEN and CDR2 is SYDVKM. J gave up 1 base and V 8 bases, and 10 bases lay outside the gene matches. The CDR3 spells CASRTGTDKNTEAFF. CDR3 bases: TGTGCCAGCCGAACCGGGACAGACAAGAACACTGAAGCTTTCTTT. Using reference TRBV28 and TRBJ1-1 for the parts outside the CDR3, the full variable domain is DVKVTQSSRYLVKRTGEKVFLECVQDMDHENMFWYRQDPGLGLRLIYFSYDVKMKEKGDIPEGYSVSREKKERFSLILESASTNQTSMYLCASRTGTDKNTEAFFGQGTRLTVV.

In regard to this clone: This CDR3 is also generated by other DNA sequences in the sample. The chain combines TRBV28 with TRBJ1-2; 7 bases match TRBD1. Unmatched junction bases numbered 6, after V lost 6 bases and J lost 2 bases. The CDR3 is 14 amino acids. Per the germline V gene, CDR1 is MDHEN and CDR2 is SYDVKM. The CDR3: CASSLKTGNYGYTF. Written as DNA, the CDR3 is TGTGCCAGCAGCTTAAAGACAGGGAACTATGGCTACACCTTC.